The 10 T cell receptor beta chains listed next were all sequenced from one sample in a study of cytomegalovirus exposure and HLA in healthy donors. The study ran its PCR with 60 Vbeta and 13 Jbeta primers. Data came from immunoSEQ multiplex PCR; TCRdb stores just in-frame clones and leaves some out. This table has approximately 170,000 clones, roughly 80% appearing once. The sequencing input was PBMCs. These receptor sequences come from a male donor in good health and CMV-seronegative.

This chain uses TRBV9 with TRBJ2-3, with D unclear. V was pared by 4 bases and J by 0 bases, with 15 bases between. Germline CDR1 reads SGDLS; CDR2 reads YYNGEE. CDR3 length equals 16 residues. CDR3 sequence: CASSPTPRVSTDTQYF. The CDR3 DNA follows: TGTGCCAGCAGCCCAACCCCTCGAGTTAGCACAGATACGCAGTATTTT.

This sequence joins TRBV6-4 and TRBJ2-1; 13 bases fit TRBD2. This CDR3 is 15 amino acids long. Trimming at V came to 4 bases and at J to 6 bases, leaving 3 bases not matched to a gene. Germline V gene lookup returns CDR1 MRHNA and CDR2 SNTAGT. This CDR3 is CASSAGTSGVNEQFF. The CDR3 coding sequence is TGTGCCAGCAGTGCGGGGACTAGCGGGGTCAATGAGCAGTTCTTC.

J is TRBJ1-2 and V is TRBV6-5, with 8 bases matching TRBD1. There are 14 residues in the CDR3. The ends lost 3 bases at V and 5 bases at J; junction bases unmatched: 5. Germline values: CDR1 MNHEY, CDR2 SVGAGI. The CDR3 sequence is CASSYADRAYGYTF. CDR3 nucleotides: TGTGCCAGCAGTTATGCGGACAGGGCGTATGGCTACACCTTC.

This clone showed up just once. This chain uses TRBV27 with TRBJ2-2, with D tentatively TRBD2 (5 bases). The CDR3 length is 16 residues. V lost 5 bases and J lost 5, with 18 bases in between. CDR1 and CDR2 (germline): MNHEY, SMNVEV (reference sequence). The CDR3 DNA follows: TGTGCCAGCAGTAGCCCCCGGACTCAGTGGACCGGGGAGCTGTTTTTT. It yields the protein CASSSPRTQWTGELFF.

The table lists this clone with a few counts. V and J are TRBV11-3 and TRBJ2-2; D remains ambiguous. The CDR3 runs to 13 residues. The V and J ends lost 3 bases and 2 bases respectively, with 4 bases between them. Germline V lookup: CDR1 SGHNT, CDR2 YENEEA. The CDR3 loop reads CASSLANTGELFF. Here the CDR3 DNA reads TGTGCCAGCAGCTTGGCAAACACCGGGGAGCTGTTTTTT.

This clone was recorded a few times. The chain is built from TRBV5-1 and TRBJ2-6, with 8 positions matching TRBD2. Germline-derived CDR1 and CDR2 are SGHRS and YFSETQ. After removal of 4 bases from V and 0 bases from J, the junction contained 3 bases not matched to a gene. The CDR3 has 16 amino acids. Here the CDR3 DNA reads TGCGCCAGCAGCCCGGGGGGGGGCTCTGGGGCCAACGTCCTGACTTTC. Its translation: CASSPGGGSGANVLTF.

The chain recombines TRBV2 with TRBJ1-2; D is possibly TRBD1 (5 bases). V gave up 4 bases and J gave up 8 bases, with 17 bases separating them. The germline CDR1 and CDR2 sequences are SNHLY and FYNNEI. There are 14 residues in the CDR3. CDR3 in amino acids: CASSALDISSGYTF. In DNA, the CDR3 is TGTGCCAGCAGTGCCCTGGACATATCGTCGGGCTACACCTTC.

This chain links TRBV18 with TRBJ2-7; TRBD1 might be the D (5 bases). CDR3 size: 14 residues. Trimming cost V 2 bases and J 3 bases, with 11 bases left between them. CDR1 KGHSH and CDR2 LQKENI come from the germline V gene. CDR3 nucleotide sequence: TGTGCCAGCTCACCAGACCAGGGATACTACGAGCAGTACTTC. It is translated as CASSPDQGYYEQYF.

CDR3 bases: TGTGCCAGCAGCTTGGCCGGGGGGCCCTATGGCTACACCTTC. It yields the protein CASSLAGGPYGYTF. V usage is TRBV5-4 and J usage is TRBJ1-2, with D perhaps TRBD1 (6 bases). Germline CDR1 and CDR2: SGHNT and YYREEE (reference sequence). V lost 0 bases and J lost 4, with 10 bases in between. The CDR3 has 14 amino acids.

V usage is TRBV10-3 and J usage is TRBJ1-5; possibly TRBD1 for D (5 bases). From germline, CDR1 is ENHRY and CDR2 SYGVKD. V was clipped by 0 bases and J by 5 bases, with 8 bases between them. The CDR3 totals 14 residues. The CDR3 protein is CAISESRGDQPQHF. The CDR3 DNA reads TGTGCCATCAGTGAGTCTAGGGGTGATCAGCCCCAGCATTTT.